Each of the 30 T cell receptor beta chains below was sequenced from the same sample in a study of T cells in Graves' hyperthyroidism and ophthalmopathy. Amplification of TCR beta CDR3 regions was performed using RNA transcripts as template. TCR CDR3 underwent first-round RT-PCR with the HTBI primer set. TCRdb analysed the multiplex PCR reads with MiXCR anew, one entry per CDR3 protein. This sample has around 300,000 distinct CDR3 sequences; about 15% occur once, and the top ten carry 20% to 25%. Sequenced material: blood. These receptor sequences come from a woman between 25 and 40 years old with Graves' hyperthyroidism.

This clonotype has ten or more counts. The V and J genes are TRBV12-5 and TRBJ2-1, with 8 nucleotides matching TRBD2. The CDR3 spans 18 residues. The V segment lost 2 bases and the J segment 3 bases; nucleotides outside the gene matches: 12. CDR1 is LGHNT, CDR2 FRNRAP, per germline. The CDR3 protein is CASGLTPGRGGIYNEQFF. The CDR3 region has the DNA TGTGCTAGTGGTTTGACCCCCGGGAGGGGAGGGATCTACAATGAGCAGTTCTTC.

This clonotype was counted many times. V and J are TRBV7-9 and TRBJ1-1, with D uncertain. This CDR3 is built from 10 residues. Germline CDR1 and CDR2: SEHNR and FQNEAQ (reference sequence). Between the trimmed V and J ends, which lost 6 bases and 6 bases, there was a span of 5 bases. CDR3 loop: CASSRPEAFF. Here the CDR3 DNA reads TGTGCCAGCAGTCGACCTGAAGCTTTCTTT.

This sequence joins TRBV7-2 and TRBJ2-5; TRBD2 is a possible D gene (6 bases). The CDR3 length is 16 residues. Germline values: CDR1 SGHTA, CDR2 FQGNSA. V was cut by 1 base and J by 5 bases, with 17 bases left in between. CDR3 sequence: CASSLEAPLEGETQYF. The CDR3 DNA sequence: TGTGCCAGCAGCTTAGAGGCCCCGTTGGAGGGGGAGACCCAGTACTTC.

The V gene is TRBV11-3, the J gene TRBJ2-2; unclear D gene. Looked up from germline, CDR1 is SGHNT and CDR2 is YENEEA. V was shortened by 2 bases and J by 3 bases, with 1 base between the two germline ends. The CDR3 extends over 12 amino acids. This CDR3 reads CASSLHTGELFF. The CDR3 DNA is TGTGCCAGCAGCTTACACACCGGGGAGCTGTTTTTT.

At least ten counts were recorded for this clonotype. The rearrangement uses TRBV27 and TRBJ2-7; 7 bases line up with TRBD2. With V trimmed by 5 bases and J by 3 bases, 7 bases remained unmatched. The CDR3 is made up of 14 amino acids. Germline V gene lookup returns CDR1 MNHEY and CDR2 SMNVEV (reference sequence). In nucleotides, the CDR3 is TGTGCCAGCAGTCCCTGGACTAGGTACTACGAGCAGTACTTC. This translates into CASSPWTRYYEQYF.

This sequence joins TRBV6-5 and TRBJ2-2; TRBD1 matches at 8 bases. This CDR3 region has 16 residues. From germline, CDR1 is MNHEY and CDR2 SVGAGI. V lost 4 bases, J lost 10 bases, and 14 bases stayed unmatched. The CDR3 here is CASSSLPGTGSAELFF. CDR3 in DNA: TGTGCCAGCAGTTCCCTACCCGGGACAGGATCCGCGGAGCTGTTTTTT.

This clonotype has a count of ten or more. The CDR3 region has the DNA TGTGCCGGCGGGGGACGGTGGGAGACCCAGTACTTC. This sequence encodes CAGGGRWETQYF. The chain couples TRBV28 to TRBJ2-5; 7 bases line up with TRBD2. Germline trimming cut 11 bases from V and 5 bases from J; bases unmatched to any gene: 8. The CDR3 extends over 12 amino acids. Germline-derived CDR1 and CDR2 are MDHEN and SYDVKM.

This clonotype has at least ten counts. J is TRBJ2-2 and V is TRBV12-3 or TRBV12-4, with D tentatively TRBD2 (5 bases). The CDR3 runs 13 residues. Trimming took 3 bases from V and 6 from J, leaving 8 bases between them. CDR3 sequence reads: CASSLKRAGELFF. The CDR3 DNA reads as TGTGCCAGCAGTTTGAAGAGGGCCGGGGAGCTGTTTTTT.

Concerning this clonotype itself: A junction boundary mismatches the germline segment, possibly from a read error. V and J are TRBV12-3 or TRBV12-4 and TRBJ2-2, with 8 bases that match TRBD2. The CDR3 covers 13 residues. CDR3 DNA: TGTGCCAGCAGTACGGGGGGGGGCGGGGAGCTATTTTTT. Amino acid sequence: CASSTGGGGELFF.

At least ten counts were recorded for this clonotype. This chain joins TRBV20-1 and TRBJ2-7, with TRBD1 matching 8 bases. Germline V lookup: CDR1 DFQATT, CDR2 SNEGSKA (reference sequence). The CDR3 totals 15 residues. With V trimmed by 5 bases and J by 1 base, 10 bases remained unmatched. CDR3 sequence (DNA): TGCAGTGCTTGGACAGGGAGCCTTGAATCCTACGAGCAGTACTTC. Its translation: CSAWTGSLESYEQYF.

Regarding this clonotype: It may be a read error: a sequence one base away is much more abundant. The V call is TRBV9, the J call TRBJ2-1; 9 bases match TRBD2. The CDR3 has 14 residues. Trimming took 1 base from V and 12 from J; bases not matched to a gene: 8. The germline CDR1 and CDR2 sequences are SGDLS and YYNGEE. CDR3 in DNA: TGTGCCAGCAGCGTAAGCGGGAGGTTGGATGGGCAGTTCTTC. This codes for CASSVSGRLDGQFF. The entire variable domain, with the rest obtained from reference TRBV9 and TRBJ2-1, is as follows: DSGVTQTPKHLITATGQRVTLRCSPRSGDLSVYWYQQSLDQGLQFLIQYYNGEERAKGNILERFSAQQFPDLHSELNLSSLELGDSALYFCASSVSGRLDGQFFGPGTRLTVL.

This chain joins TRBV29-1 and TRBJ1-2, with D tentatively TRBD1 (5 bases). Trimming took off 1 base at V and 10 bases at J, with 16 bases between the two ends. The germline CDR1 and CDR2 sequences are SQVTM and ANQGSEA. This CDR3 comprises 13 residues. CDR3 coding DNA: TGCAGCGTTGAAGTTGGGGACGGTAGTATCTACACCTTC. Translated, it gives CSVEVGDGSIYTF.

This clonotype was counted a few times. J is TRBJ2-5 and V is TRBV6-4; a weak D match, TRBD2 (6 bases). Germline V gene lookup returns CDR1 MRHNA and CDR2 SNTAGT. CDR3 length: 15 residues. Trimming cost V 3 bases and J 0 bases, with 11 bases left between them. This chain's CDR3 is CASSDIAEYQETQYF. CDR3 nucleotide sequence: TGTGCCAGCAGTGATATAGCGGAGTACCAAGAGACCCAGTACTTC.

This clonotype was seen a few times. J is TRBJ2-5 and V is TRBV5-6, with D unclear. Germline assignment: CDR1 SGHDT and CDR2 YYEEEE. The CDR3 length is 13 residues. The ends were cut back, 4 bases at V and 1 base at J, with 8 bases in the middle. CDR3 protein: CASSPTTQETQYF. CDR3 DNA: TGTGCCAGCAGCCCAACCACCCAAGAGACCCAGTACTTC.

This clonotype has more than one count but fewer than ten. The V call is TRBV14, the J call TRBJ2-7; TRBD1 agrees at 7 bases. V shed 3 bases and J 3 bases; nucleotides not matched to a gene: 8. Germline CDR1 reads SGHDN; CDR2 reads FVKESK. This CDR3 has 15 amino acids. DNA for the CDR3: TGTGCCAGCAGCCAGACCAAACAGGGGATCTACGAGCAGTACTTC. Protein: CASSQTKQGIYEQYF.

The V gene is TRBV20-1, the J gene TRBJ2-1; D may be TRBD2 (6 bases). V was cut by 5 bases and J by 5 bases, with 13 bases left in between. The CDR3 has 13 amino acids. Germline V gene sequence: CDR1 DFQATT, CDR2 SNEGSKA (reference sequence). In DNA, the CDR3 is TGCAGTGCTCGATGGACTATAGACAATGAGCAGTTCTTC. It specifies CSARWTIDNEQFF.

The V call is TRBV28, the J call TRBJ1-1; D is uncertain. The CDR3 consists of 11 residues. Per the germline V gene, CDR1 is MDHEN and CDR2 is SYDVKM. The V end lost 3 bases, the J end lost 9 bases, and 8 bases lay between the germline ends. The CDR3 reads CASSFLGKAFF. Here the CDR3 DNA reads TGTGCCAGCAGTTTTCTGGGGAAAGCTTTCTTT.

This clonotype was counted only a few times. This chain connects TRBV2 to TRBJ1-4; D may be TRBD1 (6 bases). The CDR3 extends over 15 amino acids. The V end lost 6 bases, the J end lost 7 bases, and 18 bases lay between the germline ends. Germline V CDR1 and CDR2: SNHLY, FYNNEI. CDR3 DNA sequence: TGTGCCAGCAGGAGTAACAGGGAGTTGAGTGAAAAACTGTTTTTT. This encodes CASRSNRELSEKLFF.

This clonotype has ten or more counts. The V and J genes are TRBV6-1 and TRBJ1-1, with 9 bases aligning to TRBD1. CDR1 and CDR2 from the germline V gene are MNHNS and SASEGT. CDR3 size: 14 residues. Trimming took 5 bases from V and 4 from J; bases not matched to a gene: 5. Here the CDR3 DNA reads TGTGCCAGCAGTCCGGGACAGGGTACCACTGAAGCTTTCTTT. The encoded protein is CASSPGQGTTEAFF.

This clonotype was seen ten or more times. This chain links TRBV5-5 with TRBJ2-7; TRBD1 or TRBD2 may be the D gene (5 bases each). Per the germline V gene, CDR1 is SGHKS and CDR2 is YYEKEE (reference sequence). V lost 4 bases and J lost 6, with 17 bases in between. The CDR3 is made up of 14 amino acids. The CDR3 coding sequence is TGTGCCAGCAGCCCCGGGGCAGGGCCCGGCGAGCAGTACTTC. Translating gives CASSPGAGPGEQYF.

This clonotype was observed at least ten times. V and J are TRBV28 and TRBJ1-2; TRBD1 aligns across 8 bases. There are 14 residues in the CDR3. The germline gives CDR1 MDHEN, CDR2 SYDVKM. Unmatched junction bases numbered 3, after V lost 3 bases and J lost 3 bases. The CDR3 nucleotides read TGTGCCAGCAGTTTGGACAGGGCTGACTATGGCTACACCTTC. Amino acids: CASSLDRADYGYTF.

This chain joins TRBV19 and TRBJ1-3; D gene unclear. The germline gives CDR1 LNHDA, CDR2 SQIVND (reference sequence). The CDR3 is 15 amino acids. The germline V and J ends were trimmed by 10 bases and 1 base, with 17 bases remaining between them. The CDR3 DNA is TGTGCCACAACTCAACGGGCAGCTTCTGGAAACACCATATATTTT. Amino acid sequence: CATTQRAASGNTIYF.

The genes are TRBV29-1 and TRBJ2-3; 7 bases agree with TRBD2. V lost 6 bases to trimming and J lost 7 bases; unmatched junction nucleotides: 4. Germline CDR1 SQVTM, CDR2 ANQGSEA. The CDR3 totals 11 residues. In nucleotides, the CDR3 is TGCAGCGTGACTAGCATGTATACGCAGTATTTT. It specifies CSVTSMYTQYF.

This clonotype was detected ten times or more. The rearrangement joins TRBV5-1 to TRBJ2-1; a possible D gene is TRBD2 (5 bases). Germline V CDR1 and CDR2: SGHRS, YFSETQ. CDR3 length: 15 residues. Trimming cost V 0 bases and J 5 bases, with 12 bases left between them. CDR3 nucleotides: TGCGCCAGCAGCTTGGAATTAGCGAGACACAATGAGCAGTTCTTC. Amino acids: CASSLELARHNEQFF. The full variable domain, in which reference TRBV5-1 and TRBJ2-1 provide the parts outside the CDR3, is KAGVTQTPRYLIKTRGQQVTLSCSPISGHRSVSWYQQTPGQGLQFLFEYFSETQRNKGNFPGRFSGRQFSNSRSEMNVSTLELGDSALYLCASSLELARHNEQFFGPGTRLTVL.

This clonotype was recorded many times. The CDR3 coding sequence is TGTGCCAGCAGCCACACCAGTTCCCCTGGGCCCCAGCATTTT. Amino acids: CASSHTSSPGPQHF. This chain links TRBV28 with TRBJ1-5; no clear D gene. Trimming took 6 bases from V and 9 from J, leaving 18 bases between them. CDR3 length equals 14 residues. The V gene's germline CDR1 is MDHEN and CDR2 SYDVKM.

This clonotype turned up a few times. V is TRBV19 and J is TRBJ2-6, with 10 bases matching TRBD1. In germline, CDR1 is LNHDA, CDR2 SQIVND (reference sequence). V was pared by 4 bases and J by 2 bases, with 5 bases of the junction left unmatched. CDR3 size: 17 residues. The CDR3 DNA follows: TGTGCCAGTAGTAGGACAGGGGGGGGAGCTGGGGCCAACGTCCTGACTTTC. Its translation: CASSRTGGGAGANVLTF.

This clonotype was counted only a few times. The chain uses TRBV28 and TRBJ1-3; a weak D match, TRBD1 (5 bases). Deletions cut 3 bases from V and 11 bases from J, with 11 bases between. The CDR3 sequence is 12 residues long. The germline gives CDR1 MDHEN, CDR2 SYDVKM. In DNA, the CDR3 is TGTGCCAGCAGTTTGAGGGGACTGGCCATATATTTT. Protein: CASSLRGLAIYF. Full variable domain (rest looked up from reference TRBV28 and TRBJ1-3): DVKVTQSSRYLVKRTGEKVFLECVQDMDHENMFWYRQDPGLGLRLIYFSYDVKMKEKGDIPEGYSVSREKKERFSLILESASTNQTSMYLCASSLRGLAIYFGEGSWLTVV.

This clonotype has only a few counts. The CDR3 DNA sequence: TGTGCCAGCAGCTGGGCCGGGACAGGGGTCACCGGGGAGCTGTTTTTT. Amino acid sequence: CASSWAGTGVTGELFF. The chain links TRBV7-6 to TRBJ2-2; 10 bases map to TRBD1. V lost 4 bases and J lost 4; bases outside the gene matches: 6. CDR1 and CDR2 (germline): SGHVS, FNYEAQ. CDR3 length equals 16 residues.

Comments on this clonotype: A much larger clone lies one base from this, so it may be a read error. The chain couples TRBV28 to TRBJ2-2; 14 nucleotides line up with TRBD2. The CDR3 is 19 residues long. Germline loops: CDR1 MDHEN, CDR2 SYDVKM. CDR3 DNA sequence: TGTGCCAGCAGTCCCGGACTAGCGGGAGGTCATCTACTCACCGGGGAGCTGGTTTTT. It is translated as CASSPGLAGGHLLTGELVF.

This clonotype was seen ten or more times. The V and J genes are TRBV28 and TRBJ2-6; 8 positions match TRBD1. Per germline, CDR1 MDHEN and CDR2 SYDVKM. CDR3 length: 21 amino acids. V lost 1 base, J lost 0 bases, and 14 bases stayed unmatched. CDR3 sequence reads: CASSLLRGNRGTSSGANVLTF. CDR3 bases: TGTGCCAGCAGTTTATTGAGGGGGAACAGGGGGACCAGCTCTGGGGCCAACGTCCTGACTTTC. The full variable domain, its missing parts supplied by reference TRBV28 and TRBJ2-6, is DVKVTQSSRYLVKRTGEKVFLECVQDMDHENMFWYRQDPGLGLRLIYFSYDVKMKEKGDIPEGYSVSREKKERFSLILESASTNQTSMYLCASSLLRGNRGTSSGANVLTFGAGSRLTVL.